This TCR beta chain was captured in a study of read filtering for tumor transcriptome and immune sequencing (dated by TCRdb to 2018 to 2021). About the study as a whole: The cohort had around 18 male and approximately 15 female patients with a mean age of roughly 62 years, ranging from about 45 to 85. By revised international staging, 8 or 9 patients were R-ISS I, about 15 were R-ISS II and more than five were R-ISS III. Whole-transcriptome libraries were prepared with the TruSeq RNA Access Library Prep Kit after DNase treatment. TCR-region mapped reads per sample ranged from about 3.5 to 11 million with IR-seq versus only roughly 75 to 1273 with RNA-seq. TCR repertoires obtained by targeted immune repertoire sequencing and by bulk whole-transcriptome sequencing performed on the same bone marrow samples were compared. As a main aim, a read-filtering strategy for immune repertoire data was addressed, with the specific question being whether clonotypes supported by a single read should be removed. Overall study results and their limits: Single-read clonotypes made up approximately 84% of clonotypes but only approximately 4% of total reads in IR-seq, compared with roughly 70% of clonotypes and 35% to 55% of reads in RNA-seq. Clonotypes were captured by IR-seq at much higher depth and more reliably than by RNA-seq, and smaller IR-seq throughput was sufficient for identification of most shared clonotypes. The correlation between IR-seq and RNA-seq shared clonotype proportions rose when single-read clonotypes were removed. The sorted CD138-negative fraction was not purified T cells but a mixed bone marrow immune population.

Ten or more counts support this clonotype. There is no known antigen for this receptor. Base quality data are lacking; no much larger clone is found one base away. Starting from roughly 0.4 ug RNA, TCR libraries were constructed with the Immunoverse kit using molecular barcoded adaptors that cover the alpha/delta and beta/gamma chains. The same RNA used for transcriptome sequencing was used for TCR library preparation. Sequencing of TCR libraries was carried out on an Illumina HiSeq 4000 with 2 x 150 cycles. The paper's processing steps were these. Using MiXCR, which included quality filtering and error correction, TCR reads were aligned to human V, D, J and C references and then assembled into CDR3 clonotypes. The tcR package in R was used for analysis of clonotype counts and gene usage diversity. Raw mapping reads were checked after the RNA-seq reads had been mapped by STAR aligner version 2.5.3a onto the human GRCh37 genome. To test how sequencing depth affected the clonotypes detected, IR-seq fastq files were randomly downsampled with Seqtk 1.3. In-frame beta chains were kept once TCRdb had trimmed the public reads at Q25 with fastp and called clones with MiXCR. Every entry covers one CDR3 protein and lists the most common genes and DNA from its rows. The V and J calls and clone size come from TCRdb's table, not from the authors' own analysis. The sample table shows 50,000 to 65,000 distinct CDR3 sequences, and about 12% are seen once. The ten biggest clones cover roughly 16% of the sample.

Including the terminal cysteine and phenylalanine, the CDR3 comprises 17 residues. CDR3 DNA only is kept here, 51 bases in frame from base 1. Every patient had bone marrow sampled at the time of active disease. Ficoll-Hypaque density gradient centrifugation was used to isolate the bone marrow mononuclear cells. Myeloma plasma cells were removed and CD138-negative cells were collected by negative selection after labeling with CD138 magnetic microbeads on a MACS separator. Flow cytometry with CD138 antibodies on an Attune NxT was used to check how pure the isolated cells were. Total RNA was extracted using TRIzol reagent and was quantified on a NanoDrop spectrophotometer. Paired RNA-seq and IR-seq were performed on each patient's CD138-negative bone marrow sample.

The receptor comes from a donor aged 40 or over with multiple myeloma. The sequenced material came from a population of CD138-negative cells sorted from bone marrow. Per the publication, the cell subset or site label means: bone marrow mononuclear cells depleted of CD138+ plasma/myeloma cells by negative magnetic selection. The sequence links TRBV12-2 to TRBJ1-1; TRBD1, the table's D call, lacks a check against the DNA. TRBV12-2 is a listed pseudogene. The CDR3 is CASRSASTARGNTEAFF. The nucleotides are TGTGCAAGTCGCTCAGCTTCGACAGCCCGAGGGAACACTGAAGCTTTCTTT.